This T cell receptor (beta chain) was captured in a study of cytomegalovirus exposure and HLA in healthy donors (dated by TCRdb to 2016 to 2017). A note on the overall study: An earlier analysis of several hundred of the donors reported 276 Gb of sequence data and 100 million to 140 million unique TCR beta sequences from about 200 million T cells. Roughly 300 gigabases of sequencing data and 70 million to 85 million unique TCR sequences were included in an early release covering roughly 600 HLA-typed donors. Of the approximately 400 genotyped donors, roughly 76% were placed in the genetic ancestry cluster associated with self-reported Caucasian donors. The study aimed to test whether cataloging public T cell receptors could reveal signatures of past pathogen exposure. Using immunosequencing, the study profiled T cell repertoires from about 610 subjects and related those repertoires to cytomegalovirus serostatus. A separate validation cohort of roughly 130 different subjects was used in addition to the roughly 670-subject first cohort. To predict cytomegalovirus infection status, the study brought together high-throughput TCR immunosequencing, statistical association of individual TCRs with disease status, and machine learning. A later analysis re-analyzed previously published TCR beta repertoires from 666 donors and added high-resolution HLA genotyping to study TCR occurrence patterns. The later analysis used no new phenotypic data to find candidate immune exposures, relying instead on TCR beta sequences and their occurrence across donors. An earlier analysis of around 540 of the donors applied high-throughput TCR beta sequencing to assess whether each TCR beta V gene segment acted as functional or pseudogenic. Donor age, sex, ethnicity and CMV serostatus were compiled together with the repertoire data. In a later genetic analysis, genome-wide SNP genotypes for about 65% of the roughly 670 donors were used, and that subset was treated as a discovery cohort. All discovery cohort repertoires had been generated using a single sequencing platform. HLA typing included class I and class II loci at four-digit resolution. The number of donors typed differed by locus, with 629-630 for A, B, C, DRB1 and DQB1, 522 for DQA1, 606 for DPA1, and approximately 470 for DPB1. Four or five DR-DQ haplotypes were handled as single units for association and clustering, since linkage in the cohort was strong. On average, over 200,000 unique TCR beta nucleotide sequences were sequenced per donor among some 430 genotyped donors of the cohort, with roughly 18% of those sequences being non-productive.

The cohort consisted of approximately 670 healthy bone marrow donors. At the time of sampling, all cohort members were nominally healthy, though unrecorded immune exposures were likely present. The donor tested CMV seronegative, placing the donor among the 352 seronegative members of the cohort. Each donor provided a peripheral blood sample, and peripheral blood mononuclear cells were used for TCR beta sequencing. The Qiagen DNeasy Blood Extraction Kit was used to extract genomic DNA from the blood cell samples. From cysteine to phenylalanine, the CDR3 is 15 amino acids long. Just CDR3 DNA is preserved here, 45 bases in frame from base 1. CDR1 is given as SGHTS and CDR2 as YDEGEE, both from the germline V gene. V is pared back by 0 bases and J by 4 bases, with 11 bases lying between the germline termini. Libraries were constructed by the immunoSEQ multiplex PCR assay. For the multiplex PCR, a mixture combining 60 forward primers for TCR Vbeta segments and 13 reverse primers for TCR Jbeta segments was used. A multiplex PCR assay on genomic DNA amplified the CDR3 region of rearranged TCR beta genes. The Illumina HiSeq System was used to sequence the amplified TCR beta libraries as 87-base-pair reads. As for how the authors treated the data: A later analysis tallied about 77 million unique TCR beta chains across the 660 or so repertoires, and about 12 million of those chains were shared by two or more donors. A nearest-neighbor algorithm error-corrected the raw reads and collapsed the reads into unique sequences, merging closely related sequences to remove PCR and sequencing errors. Alignment of CDR3 sequences to IMGT reference sequences was used to assign V, D and J gene segments. For a sequence to be retained, at least a six-nucleotide match to both a V gene segment and a J gene segment was required. A rearrangement counted as productive if the CDR3 had no stop codons and remained in frame with V and J, and every other rearrangement counted as non-productive. CDR3 was defined according to IMGT convention as the region running from the second conserved V-encoded cysteine to the conserved J-encoded phenylalanine. Sequences without an unambiguous match to a single V gene segment were excluded from the earlier analysis of over 500 of the donors. In an earlier analysis of more than 500 of the donors, a V segment was called functional when productive rearrangements were above 56.7%, and segregating when the standard deviation between donors exceeded 5%. A statistical classification framework was built to diagnose cytomegalovirus status from the catalog of TCR beta chain sequences. In a later analysis, V and J genes were assigned by comparing TCR nucleotide sequences against IMGT/GENE-DB human TR gene sequences. A later analysis assigned CDR3 sequences and most-parsimonious VDJ recombination scenarios with the TCRdist pipeline. In a later analysis, each TCR beta chain was defined by its CDR3 amino acid sequence together with its V-gene family, and reads lacking a unique V-gene family were excluded. As a way to deal with suspected cross-contamination and a sequencing artifact, a later analysis dropped 450 to 700 nucleotide sequences that were highly shared and had low generation probability. A later analysis calculated a clonal expansion index for each public chain from normalized within-repertoire ranks of inferred template counts. In a later analysis, generation probabilities were computed with a VDJ recombination model fitted to out-of-frame rearrangements, and the resulting probabilities were checked against IGoR. A later analysis scored TCR-TCR, TCR-HLA and TCR-CMV co-occurrence with hypergeometric tests, applying a repertoire-size bias correction to TCR pairs. False discovery rates were estimated in a later analysis by permuting HLA or CMV assignments 20 times. In a later analysis, co-occurring TCRs were grouped using DBSCAN, and TCRdist sequence similarity was added for clustering within HLA-allele-positive subsets. Repertoires with fewer than 30,000 or more than 120,000 public chains were left out of co-occurrence clustering, as were about 5 repertoires with anomalous nucleotide sharing. TCRdb limited this immuneACCESS table to in-frame rearrangements with V and J called. A share of clones is missing; checked studies link under half to unresolved V genes, and the rest is unexplained. D and trimming come from the DNA, and the V and J calls and clone size come from that table. The sample's records list around 150,000 clones. Of the sample, roughly 2% is held by the ten largest clones.

The study at large found these results: Three of the identified cytomegalovirus-associated TCR beta chains were confirmed in vitro to be specific for cytomegalovirus antigens. The study gave a list of 150 to 200 TCR beta chains associated with cytomegalovirus. In a later genetic analysis, a missense DCLRE1C variant was associated with V-gene and J-gene trimming of TCR beta chains, and the association was replicated in an independent cohort. Roughly 17 rarely observed V segments, including chromosome 9 orphons, were excluded from the earlier analysis of several hundred of the donors because counts were too low. In both the original and validation cohorts, the classifier was reported to diagnose cytomegalovirus status with high specificity and sensitivity. The authors suggested that the approach could potentially be generalized to other disease states and immunological phenotypes. Assigning TCR associations to individual alleles was difficult when HLA alleles, especially DR and DQ, strongly co-occurred. Sequencing depth was assumed to be roughly uniform across donors in the presence/absence analyses, though that assumption may not hold. A later analysis reported that several top co-occurrence clusters appeared linked to parvovirus B19, influenza, CMV and Epstein-Barr virus. A later analysis found that most CMV-associated TCR beta chains appeared HLA-restricted, with HLA associations seemingly driven largely by CMV exposure. A further reported finding was that TCR beta sequences accurately predicted the HLA-A and HLA-B alleles for most subjects in the first cohort. In a later genetic analysis, fewer N-insertions in productive TCRs were reported among donors in an Asian-associated ancestry cluster than the 666-donor mean. An earlier analysis of 450 to 750 of the donors showed that most TCR beta V segments appeared in productive rearrangements either about 90% or about 30% of the time, which broadly matched IMGT annotations. The only immune exposure information available for the cohort was CMV serostatus. Most TCR sequences were observed very rarely across donors, whereas some public TCRs were present in many individuals. According to a later analysis, TCR association rates differed among HLA loci, with DRB1 alleles showing the most associated TCRs and HLA-C alleles showing the fewest. Because HLA typing was missing for some donors at each locus, association tests included only the typed subset. Correlated functional status among segregating V segments might reflect linkage disequilibrium, but an unknown experimental factor could not be ruled out. A later analysis associated about 17,000 TCR beta sequences with specific HLA alleles at a false discovery rate of 0.05. A later analysis found that HLA-associated TCR beta chains were more clonally expanded and had lower generation probabilities than equally common non-associated chains. The sequencing pipeline was judged likely to have produced a cluster of highly shared sequence variants as a technical artifact. Only TCR beta chains were sequenced in this cohort, and the absence of alpha or paired-chain data limited detectable features. The 87-base-pair reads could not distinguish some IMGT-functional V segments, including TRBV6-2 and TRBV6-3, so those segments were excluded.

With regard to this clone: No antigen is known for it.

The V gene is TRBV5-8 and the J gene is TRBJ2-1; 6 matching bases give a weak D call of TRBD2. Sequencing was carried out using PBMCs. The clonotype was recovered from a man aged 30-40 years in good health and CMV-seronegative. The CDR3 corresponds to CASSLGQRVYNEQFF. The base sequence is TGTGCCAGCAGCTTGGGTCAGCGGGTTTACAATGAGCAGTTCTTC.